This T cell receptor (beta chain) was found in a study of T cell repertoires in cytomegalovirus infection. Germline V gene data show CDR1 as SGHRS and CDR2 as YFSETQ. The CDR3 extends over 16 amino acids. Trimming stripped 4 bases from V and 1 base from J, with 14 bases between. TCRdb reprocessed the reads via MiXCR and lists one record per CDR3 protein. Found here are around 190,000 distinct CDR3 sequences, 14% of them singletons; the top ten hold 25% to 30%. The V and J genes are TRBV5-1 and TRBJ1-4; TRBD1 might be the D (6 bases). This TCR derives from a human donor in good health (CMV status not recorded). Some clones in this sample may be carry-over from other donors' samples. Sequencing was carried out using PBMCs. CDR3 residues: CASSPRDTRTNEKLFF. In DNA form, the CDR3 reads TGCGCCAGCAGCCCCCGGGACACACGAACTAATGAAAAACTGTTTTTT.